This T cell receptor (beta chain) is from a study of shared clonotypes between healthy human individuals. Study-wide context: Each donor's CD8 memory used one plate, CD8 naive two, each CD4 subset three.

Several immunoSEQ plates held equal portions of the genomic DNA taken from each subset. Generated by immunoSEQ multiplex PCR, the TCRdb table keeps only in-frame clones and is missing some. The table records over a million clones, 78% of them present only once. Every donor, a Caucasian adult, lived in Nashville, Tennessee. The sequence derives from a man aged 18-30 years in good health. Some clones in this sample may be carry-over from other donors' samples. Sequencing was performed on memory CD4+ T cells from PBMCs. Documented subset: CD45RA-negative fraction.

The CDR3 sequence is CASSVELRTSPTDTQYF. The CDR3 DNA follows: TGTGCCAGCAGCGTAGAGCTCAGGACTAGTCCAACAGATACGCAGTATTTT. The chain has TRBV9 and TRBJ2-3, with 7 nucleotides matching TRBD2. The junction had 10 bases not matched to a gene; V was cut back by 0 bases and J by 3 bases. The CDR3 is 17 residues long. CDR1 and CDR2 (germline): SGDLS, YYNGEE.